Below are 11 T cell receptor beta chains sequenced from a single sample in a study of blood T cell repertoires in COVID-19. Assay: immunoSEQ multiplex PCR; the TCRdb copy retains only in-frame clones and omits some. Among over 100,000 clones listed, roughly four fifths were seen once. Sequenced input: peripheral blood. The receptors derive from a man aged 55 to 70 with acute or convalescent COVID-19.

The CDR3 loop reads CASSPQTQGSGNTIYF. The CDR3 DNA sequence: TGTGCCAGCTCGCCTCAAACACAGGGCTCTGGAAACACCATATATTTT. This chain uses TRBV18 with TRBJ1-3, with D possibly matching TRBD1 (6 bases). Trimming cost V 6 bases and J 0 bases, with 15 bases left between them. The CDR3 is 16 amino acids. CDR1 is KGHSH and CDR2 is LQKENI in the germline V gene.

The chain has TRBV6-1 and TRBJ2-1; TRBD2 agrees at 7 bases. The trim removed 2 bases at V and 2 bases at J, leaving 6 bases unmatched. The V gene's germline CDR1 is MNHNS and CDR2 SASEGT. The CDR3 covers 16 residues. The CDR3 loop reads CASSERTSSAYNEQFF. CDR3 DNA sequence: TGTGCCAGCAGTGAAAGGACTAGTTCAGCCTACAATGAGCAGTTCTTC.

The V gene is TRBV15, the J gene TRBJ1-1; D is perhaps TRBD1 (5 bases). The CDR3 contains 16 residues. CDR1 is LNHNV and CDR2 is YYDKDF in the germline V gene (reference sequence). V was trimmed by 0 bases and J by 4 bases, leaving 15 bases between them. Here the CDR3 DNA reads TGTGCCACCAGCAGAGATAGAGGTTACAGGATCACTGAAGCTTTCTTT. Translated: CATSRDRGYRITEAFF.

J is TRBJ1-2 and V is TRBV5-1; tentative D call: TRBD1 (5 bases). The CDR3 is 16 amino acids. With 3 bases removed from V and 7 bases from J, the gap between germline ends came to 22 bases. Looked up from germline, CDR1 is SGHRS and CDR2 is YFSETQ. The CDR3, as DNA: TGCGCCAGCAGCTCGGGAGGGAGCCCGTCGGGGGGTGGCTACACCTTC. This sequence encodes CASSSGGSPSGGGYTF.

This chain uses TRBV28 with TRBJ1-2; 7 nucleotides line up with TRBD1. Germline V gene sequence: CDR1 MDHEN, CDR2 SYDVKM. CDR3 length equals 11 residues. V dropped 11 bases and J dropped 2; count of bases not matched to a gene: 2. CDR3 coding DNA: TGTGCCGGAGGGGGCAACTATGGCTACACCTTC. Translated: CAGGGNYGYTF.

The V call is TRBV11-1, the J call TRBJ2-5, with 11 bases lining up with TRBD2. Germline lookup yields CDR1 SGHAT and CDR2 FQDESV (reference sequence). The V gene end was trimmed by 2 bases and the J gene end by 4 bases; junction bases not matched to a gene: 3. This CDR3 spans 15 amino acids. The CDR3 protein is CASSLLGLAGETQYF. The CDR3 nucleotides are TGTGCCAGCAGCTTATTAGGACTAGCGGGAGAGACCCAGTACTTC.

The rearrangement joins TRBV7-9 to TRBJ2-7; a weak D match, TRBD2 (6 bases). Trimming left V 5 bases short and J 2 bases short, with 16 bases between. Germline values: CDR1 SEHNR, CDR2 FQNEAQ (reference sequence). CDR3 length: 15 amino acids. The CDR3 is CASSRIGTGAYEQYF. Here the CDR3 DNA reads TGTGCCAGCAGCCGTATAGGGACGGGAGCCTACGAGCAGTACTTC.

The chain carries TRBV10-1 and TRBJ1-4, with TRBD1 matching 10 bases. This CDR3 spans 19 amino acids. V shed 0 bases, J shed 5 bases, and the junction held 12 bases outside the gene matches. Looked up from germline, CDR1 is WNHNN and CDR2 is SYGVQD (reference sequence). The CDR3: CASSESPGQGIESNEKLFF. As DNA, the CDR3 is TGCGCCAGCAGTGAGTCCCCGGGACAGGGGATTGAGTCCAATGAAAAACTGTTTTTT.

The CDR3 DNA sequence: TGTGCCAGCAGCCAGCGGGACCGAGGGTTCTTAAACACCATATATTTT. This encodes CASSQRDRGFLNTIYF. The chain has TRBV3-1 (or the pseudogene TRBV3-2) and TRBJ1-3, with a possible D match to TRBD1 (5 bases). This CDR3 is 16 amino acids long. V was cut by 3 bases and J by 6 bases, with 18 bases left in between. Per germline, CDR1 LGHDT and CDR2 YNNKEL (reference sequence).

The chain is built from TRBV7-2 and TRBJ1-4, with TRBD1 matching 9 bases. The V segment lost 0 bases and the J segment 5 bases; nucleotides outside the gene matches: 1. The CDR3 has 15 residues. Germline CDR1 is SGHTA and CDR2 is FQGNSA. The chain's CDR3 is CASSLAGTGNEKLFF. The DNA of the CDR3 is TGTGCCAGCAGCTTAGCCGGGACAGGGAATGAAAAACTGTTTTTT.

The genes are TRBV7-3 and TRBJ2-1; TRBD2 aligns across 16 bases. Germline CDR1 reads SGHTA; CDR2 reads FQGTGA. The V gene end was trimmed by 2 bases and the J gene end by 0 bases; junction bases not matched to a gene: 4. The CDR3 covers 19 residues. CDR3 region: CASSLVGLAGGGSYNEQFF. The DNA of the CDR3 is TGTGCCAGCAGCTTAGTGGGACTAGCGGGAGGGGGCTCCTACAATGAGCAGTTCTTC.